Below, 19 T cell receptor beta chains from the same sample are listed, as sequenced in a study of cytomegalovirus exposure and HLA in healthy donors. TCRdb's copy holds only in-frame clones and misses some; the assay was immunoSEQ multiplex PCR. The data show roughly 67,000 clones, 90% to 95% seen once. The sequenced sample consisted of PBMCs. The source is a man younger than 35 in good health and CMV-seronegative.

The chain recombines TRBV9 with TRBJ1-1; D not certain. This CDR3 spans 18 amino acids. The V end lost 4 bases, the J end lost 1 base, and 23 bases lay between the germline ends. CDR1 SGDLS and CDR2 YYNGEE come from the germline V gene. The CDR3 reads CASSPPRGTNGPNTEAFF. Here the CDR3 DNA reads TGTGCCAGCAGCCCCCCTCGAGGAACAAACGGTCCGAACACTGAAGCTTTCTTT.

The chain has TRBV6-5 and TRBJ1-1, with TRBD1 as a possible D gene (6 bases). Trimming stripped 5 bases from V and 9 bases from J, with 19 bases between. From germline, CDR1 is MNHEY and CDR2 SVGAGI. The CDR3 has 14 amino acids. The CDR3 DNA is TGTGCCAGCAGTAAATACTATTCCGGGGACAAAGCTTTCTTT. Translated, it gives CASSKYYSGDKAFF.

The chain uses TRBV5-8 and TRBJ1-5; 10 positions agree with TRBD1. The CDR3 consists of 19 residues. CDR1 SGHTS and CDR2 YDEGEE come from the germline V gene. The ends lost 4 bases at V and 2 bases at J; junction bases unmatched: 15. For the CDR3, the DNA is TGTGCCAGCAGCCCCCGGGACAGGGGCCGTACGGGGCGCAATCAGCCCCAGCATTTT. Protein: CASSPRDRGRTGRNQPQHF.

The rearrangement links TRBV7-2 to TRBJ1-1; possibly TRBD1 for D (5 bases). This CDR3 is 15 amino acids long. Trimming left V 1 base short and J 5 bases short, with 14 bases between. Germline V gene lookup returns CDR1 SGHTA and CDR2 FQGNSA. The DNA of the CDR3 is TGTGCCAGCAGCTTAGTGTATCGGGGGGAAACTGAAGCTTTCTTT. It codes for CASSLVYRGETEAFF. The variable domain in full, with the rest retrieved from reference TRBV7-2 and TRBJ1-1, is GAGVSQSPSNKVTEKGKDVELRCDPISGHTALYWYRQSLGQGLEFLIYFQGNSAPDKSGLPSDRFSAERTGGSVSTLTIQRTQQEDSAVYLCASSLVYRGETEAFFGQGTRLTVV.

The chain is built from TRBV29-1 and TRBJ1-2, with a possible D match to TRBD1 (6 bases). V lost 4 bases, J lost 5 bases, and 8 bases lay in between. This CDR3 region has 11 residues. CDR1 SQVTM and CDR2 ANQGSEA come from the germline V gene. The DNA of the CDR3 is TGCAGCGTTGCAGGGGCTTATGGCTACACCTTC. Translating it yields CSVAGAYGYTF. Full variable domain (rest looked up from reference TRBV29-1 and TRBJ1-2): SAVISQKPSRDICQRGTSLTIQCQVDSQVTMMFWYRQQPGQSLTLIATANQGSEATYESGFVIDKFPISRPNLTFSTLTVSNMSPEDSSIYLCSVAGAYGYTFGSGTRLTVV.

This clone was seen once. V usage is TRBV30 and J usage is TRBJ2-7, with D hard to call. CDR3 length: 11 residues. Germline assignment: CDR1 GTSNPN and CDR2 SVGIG (reference sequence). The germline V and J ends were trimmed by 0 bases and 4 bases, with 4 bases remaining between them. CDR3 nucleotides: TGTGCCTGGAGTGTAGCGTACGAGCAGTACTTC. Its translation is CAWSVAYEQYF.

The CDR3 region has the DNA TGCGCCAGCAGCCTAGGGGGCAATGGCTACACCTTC. As protein: CASSLGGNGYTF. The chain carries TRBV5-1 and TRBJ1-2; the match to TRBD1 covers 7 bases. V was pared by 4 bases and J by 6 bases, with 3 bases of the junction left unmatched. The length of the CDR3 is 12 residues. CDR1 and CDR2 (germline): SGHRS, YFSETQ.

This clone was picked up a small number of times. The J gene is TRBJ1-2, the V gene TRBV10-3, with D hard to call. Germline lookup yields CDR1 ENHRY and CDR2 SYGVKD. This CDR3 has 12 residues. V was shortened by 4 bases and J by 7 bases, with 10 bases between the two germline ends. The DNA of the CDR3 is TGTGCCATCAGTGTTTTCAGGTCTGGCTACACCTTC. Residues: CAISVFRSGYTF.

Only one count was recorded for this clone. The V and J genes are TRBV7-9 and TRBJ2-5; D gene unclear. Trimming stripped 5 bases from V and 5 bases from J, with 12 bases between. This CDR3 region has 13 residues. Germline V CDR1 and CDR2: SEHNR, FQNEAQ (reference sequence). The CDR3 DNA is TGTGCCAGCAGCCACTACTCGGCGGAGACCCAGTACTTC. Its translation is CASSHYSAETQYF.

This sequence joins TRBV18 and TRBJ1-2; 10 bases map to TRBD1. The germline CDR1 and CDR2 sequences are KGHSH and LQKENI. This CDR3 region has 16 residues. J gave up 3 bases and V 3 bases, and 7 bases lay outside the gene matches. The CDR3 nucleotides are TGTGCCAGCTCACCGGCTGACAGGGGGCTTGACTATGGCTACACCTTC. Protein: CASSPADRGLDYGYTF. The variable domain in full, with the rest retrieved from reference TRBV18 and TRBJ1-2, is NAGVMQNPRHLVRRRGQEARLRCSPMKGHSHVYWYRQLPEEGLKFMVYLQKENIIDESGMPKERFSAEFPKEGPSILRIQQVVRGDSAAYFCASSPADRGLDYGYTFGSGTRLTVV.

V usage is TRBV9 and J usage is TRBJ1-2; the match to TRBD1 covers 7 bases. Germline trimming cut 8 bases from V and 6 bases from J; bases unmatched to any gene: 13. Germline lookup yields CDR1 SGDLS and CDR2 YYNGEE. The CDR3 contains 14 residues. The CDR3, as DNA: TGTGCCAGTCGGACTTCACCGGGACAGAATGGCTACACCTTC. Translation: CASRTSPGQNGYTF.

V gene TRBV7-2 combines with J gene TRBJ1-5; 7 bases align to TRBD1. Looked up from germline, CDR1 is SGHTA and CDR2 is FQGNSA. CDR3 length equals 13 residues. The V gene end was trimmed by 5 bases and the J gene end by 7 bases; junction bases not matched to a gene: 5. CDR3 in amino acids: CASSTRQGQPQHF. The CDR3 DNA is TGTGCCAGCAGCACCCGACAGGGACAGCCCCAGCATTTT.

The chain has TRBV5-1 and TRBJ2-4; D uncertain. Per the germline V gene, CDR1 is SGHRS and CDR2 is YFSETQ. The CDR3 spans 18 residues. The germline V and J ends were trimmed by 5 bases and 4 bases, with 25 bases remaining between them. CDR3 bases: TGCGCCAGCAGGAGCAGCGACTTGCGAGATTCATTTAAAAACATTCAGTACTTC. Translation gives CASRSSDLRDSFKNIQYF.

In this sample, this clone turned up once. The junction departs from the called germline gene at one end, perhaps through a read error. V gene TRBV19 combines with J gene TRBJ1-2; D not certain. CDR1 is LNHDA, CDR2 SQIVND, per germline (reference sequence). The CDR3 spans 8 residues. The CDR3: CASRQTLF. For the CDR3, the DNA is TGTGCCAGTAGACAGACCCTCTTC.

The chain links TRBV7-2 to TRBJ2-7, with D possibly being TRBD1 (6 bases). The CDR3 spans 16 residues. Germline V lookup: CDR1 SGHTA, CDR2 FQGNSA. V was shortened by 1 base and J by 1 base, with 14 bases between the two germline ends. This chain's CDR3 is CASSLVAGQRSYEQYF. CDR3 DNA sequence: TGTGCCAGCAGCTTAGTAGCAGGACAGCGTTCCTACGAGCAGTACTTC.

The rearrangement links TRBV5-1 to TRBJ2-3, with 14 bases matching TRBD2. V gave up 4 bases and J gave up 4 bases; unmatched junction bases: 5. Germline V lookup: CDR1 SGHRS, CDR2 YFSETQ. CDR3 length: 16 residues. The CDR3 DNA is TGCGCCAGCAGCCGGGGACTAGCGGGAGTTTCAGATACGCAGTATTTT. Protein: CASSRGLAGVSDTQYF.

This chain joins TRBV2 and TRBJ2-2; D is perhaps TRBD2 (6 bases). Trimming shortened V by 8 bases and J by 0 bases, and 10 bases separated the two germline ends. This CDR3 region has 14 residues. Per the germline V gene, CDR1 is SNHLY and CDR2 is FYNNEI. The CDR3 DNA reads TGTGCCAGCCTGGGACTGACGAACACCGGGGAGCTGTTTTTT. It is translated as CASLGLTNTGELFF.

This chain links TRBV2 with TRBJ2-5, with D possibly being TRBD1 (5 bases). CDR3 length equals 13 residues. Germline V gene sequence: CDR1 SNHLY, CDR2 FYNNEI. Trimming shortened V by 6 bases and J by 1 base, and 9 bases separated the two germline ends. The CDR3 sequence: CASRPTAQETQYF. The CDR3 DNA reads as TGTGCCAGCAGGCCGACAGCCCAAGAGACCCAGTACTTC.

The genes are TRBV18 and TRBJ2-5, with D hard to call. Germline assignment: CDR1 KGHSH and CDR2 LQKENI. The V end lost 4 bases, the J end lost 5 bases, and 8 bases lay between the germline ends. The CDR3 totals 12 residues. The CDR3 spells CASSRLEETQYF. CDR3 DNA sequence: TGTGCCAGCTCACGGCTAGAGGAGACCCAGTACTTC. Full variable domain (remainder filled in from reference TRBV18 and TRBJ2-5): NAGVMQNPRHLVRRRGQEARLRCSPMKGHSHVYWYRQLPEEGLKFMVYLQKENIIDESGMPKERFSAEFPKEGPSILRIQQVVRGDSAAYFCASSRLEETQYFGPGTRLLVL.